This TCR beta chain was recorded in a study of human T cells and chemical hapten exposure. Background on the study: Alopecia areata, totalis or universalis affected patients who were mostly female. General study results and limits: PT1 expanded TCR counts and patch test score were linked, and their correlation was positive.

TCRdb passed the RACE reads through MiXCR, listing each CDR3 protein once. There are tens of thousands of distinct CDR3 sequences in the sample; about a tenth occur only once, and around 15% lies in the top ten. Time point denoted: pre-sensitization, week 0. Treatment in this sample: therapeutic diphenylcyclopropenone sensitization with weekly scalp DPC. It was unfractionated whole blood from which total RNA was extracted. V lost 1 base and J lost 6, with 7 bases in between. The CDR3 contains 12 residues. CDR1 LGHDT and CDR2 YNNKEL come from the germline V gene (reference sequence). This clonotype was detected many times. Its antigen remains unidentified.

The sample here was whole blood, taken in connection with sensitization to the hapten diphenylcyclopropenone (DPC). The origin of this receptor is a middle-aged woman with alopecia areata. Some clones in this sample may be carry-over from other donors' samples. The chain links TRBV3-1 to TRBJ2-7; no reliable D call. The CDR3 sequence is CASSQVQSEQYF. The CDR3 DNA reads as TGTGCCAGCAGCCAAGTCCAGAGCGAGCAGTACTTC.